This is a list of T cell receptor beta chains from one sample in a study of T cell responses to AZD1222 COVID-19 vaccine. The table came from immunoSEQ multiplex PCR; TCRdb's copy has only in-frame clones and leaves some out. This repertoire shows about 130,000 clones, around 85% found once; its top ten account for around 4.4%. The sequenced sample was peripheral blood, obtained 28 days after the second AZD1222 dose. The source of these receptors is an adult who received the AZD1222 COVID-19 vaccine. Each CDR3 is given with its conserved first and last residue. The D gene is left open where the match is weak. Size values are once, few and many counts, or a class for expanded clones, and some rows have none.

abundance	v_gene	j_gene	d_gene	CDR3nt	CDR3aa
.	TRBV5-1	TRBJ2-7	.	TGCGCCAGCAGCTTGGAATCCGGCGGGCAGTACTTC	CASSLESGGQYF
.	TRBV28	TRBJ2-3	.	TGTGCCAGCAAGACTGGGAGCGTCCCAGATACGCAGTATTTT	CASKTGSVPDTQYF
few	TRBV27	TRBJ2-1	.	TGTGCCAGCAGTTTTTTACAGGGTATGGCGTTCTTC	CASSFLQGMAFF
.	TRBV7-2	TRBJ2-7	.	TGTGCCAGCAGCTTAGACGGGGCCCACTCCTACGAGCAGTACTTC	CASSLDGAHSYEQYF
.	TRBV13	TRBJ1-1	TRBD1	TGTGCCAGCAGCTCACAGGGGTGGGGGGTTGTGAACACTGAAGCTTTCTTT	CASSSQGWGVVNTEAFF
.	TRBV5-1	TRBJ2-3	.	TGCGCCAGCAGCTTCTCGGGGGGCAGGGGAGATACGCAGTATTTT	CASSFSGGRGDTQYF
.	TRBV2	TRBJ1-5	.	TGTGCCAGCAGTGAAGGTTCGAACAATCAGCCCCAGCATTTT	CASSEGSNNQPQHF
.	TRBV7-8	TRBJ1-1	TRBD1	TGTGCCAGCAGCGATAGGACAGGCCTGAACACTGAAGCTTTCTTT	CASSDRTGLNTEAFF
.	TRBV28	TRBJ1-1	.	TGTGCCAGCAGTTTATGGGAGCTGGGCACTGAAGCTTTCTTT	CASSLWELGTEAFF
.	TRBV6-5	TRBJ2-2	.	TGTGCCAGCCGTATGACAGCGAACACCGGGGAGCTGTTTTTT	CASRMTANTGELFF
.	TRBV10-3	TRBJ2-7	.	TGTGCCATCAGTGCGTATGCAGGGGAGTTATCGCAGTACTTC	CAISAYAGELSQYF
.	TRBV5-1	TRBJ2-7	.	TGCGCCAGCAGCTTGGTTCCAGGGGCCTACGAGCAGTACTTC	CASSLVPGAYEQYF
.	TRBV7-9	TRBJ1-1	TRBD1	TGTGCCAGCAGCTTATCGACTTGGGACAGCGAGGGAACTGAAGCTTTCTTT	CASSLSTWDSEGTEAFF
.	TRBV28	TRBJ1-6	.	TGTGCCAGCAGTGATGGGCAGGGGTCCACCTACTATAATTCACCCCTCCACTTT	CASSDGQGSTYYNSPLHF
.	TRBV10-3	TRBJ1-5	.	TGTGCCATCAGTGAGGAAGGGGGGTGGTATAGCAATCAGCCCCAGCATTTT	CAISEEGGWYSNQPQHF
once	TRBV4-1	TRBJ2-6	.	TGCGCCAGCAGCCAAGCCCGAGGAGCTGGGGCCAACGTCCTGACTTTC	CASSQARGAGANVLTF
.	TRBV30	TRBJ1-1	TRBD1	TGTGCCTGGAGCAATAACCACAGGGGGATTATGAACACTGAAGCTTTCTTT	CAWSNNHRGIMNTEAFF
.	TRBV11-2	TRBJ2-3	TRBD1	TGTGCCAGCAGCCCAAGGACAGGGCTGGGGTATTTT	CASSPRTGLGYF
.	TRBV10-3	TRBJ2-3	.	TGTGCCATCAGTGATAACGGCGTAGATACGCAGTATTTT	CAISDNGVDTQYF
.	TRBV3-1/TRBV3-2	TRBJ1-5	.	TGTGCCAGCAGCCCCACCTCAGTGCAGGATCAGCCCCAGCATTTT	CASSPTSVQDQPQHF
.	TRBV12-3/TRBV12-4	TRBJ2-2	.	TGTGCCAGCAGTCCGAGGGGGACCGGGGAGCTGTTTTTT	CASSPRGTGELFF
.	TRBV6-5	TRBJ2-1	TRBD2	TGTGCCAGCAGTTACCTAGCGGGACAATACAATGAGCAGTTCTTC	CASSYLAGQYNEQFF
.	TRBV6-5	TRBJ1-2	.	TGTGCCAGCAGTTCCGGGGCGGGGAGCTATGGCTACACCTTC	CASSSGAGSYGYTF
.	TRBV7-2	TRBJ1-1	.	TGTGCCAGCAGCTTACGGGAGGACACTGAAGCTTTCTTT	CASSLREDTEAFF
.	TRBV7-2	TRBJ1-2	.	TGTGCCAGCAGCTTTGGGACACCACTTAACTATGGCTACACCTTC	CASSFGTPLNYGYTF